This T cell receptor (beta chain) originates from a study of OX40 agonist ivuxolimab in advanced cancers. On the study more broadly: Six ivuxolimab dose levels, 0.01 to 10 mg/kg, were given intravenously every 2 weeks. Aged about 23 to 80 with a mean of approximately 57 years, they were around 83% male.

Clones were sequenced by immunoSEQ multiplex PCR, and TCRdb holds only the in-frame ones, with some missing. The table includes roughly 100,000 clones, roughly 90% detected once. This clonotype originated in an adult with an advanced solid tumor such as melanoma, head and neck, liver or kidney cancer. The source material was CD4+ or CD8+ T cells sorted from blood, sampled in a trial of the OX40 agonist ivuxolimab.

The chain's CDR3 is CASSYISRSPYEQYF. For the CDR3, the DNA is TGTGCCAGCAGTTACATATCAAGGAGTCCCTACGAGCAGTACTTC. The chain has TRBV6-5 and TRBJ2-7; D not resolved. There are 15 residues in the CDR3. Trimming shortened V by 2 bases and J by 2 bases, and 13 bases separated the two germline ends. Germline assignment: CDR1 MNHEY and CDR2 SVGAGI.